These 8 T cell receptor beta chains originate from one sample sequenced in a study of shared clonotypes between healthy human individuals. The data were produced by immunoSEQ multiplex PCR, yet TCRdb's version contains in-frame clones alone and is incomplete. The table lists fewer than 1.4 million clones, about 84% of them singletons. Sequences were obtained from memory CD4+ T cells from PBMCs. Regarding subset: CD45RA-negative fraction. Receptor source: a man aged 18 to 29 in good health. Some clones in this sample may be carry-over from other donors' samples.

V usage is TRBV29-1 and J usage is TRBJ2-3; TRBD2 agrees at 14 bases. The CDR3 covers 16 residues. J gave up 4 bases and V 5 bases, and 8 bases lay outside the gene matches. Looked up from germline, CDR1 is SQVTM and CDR2 is ANQGSEA. The CDR3 reads CSVPGTSGSVPDTQYF. CDR3 coding DNA: TGCAGCGTTCCCGGGACTAGCGGGAGTGTGCCAGATACGCAGTATTTT.

The J gene is TRBJ2-1, the V gene TRBV2; tentatively, D is TRBD1 (5 bases). This CDR3 comprises 16 residues. The V end was cut by 2 bases, the J end by 6 bases, with 17 bases between. The germline gives CDR1 SNHLY, CDR2 FYNNEI. CDR3 loop: CASSETAGKGSNEQFF. The CDR3 DNA reads TGTGCCAGCAGTGAAACGGCAGGGAAGGGAAGCAATGAGCAGTTCTTC.

This clone was counted between two and nine times. CDR3 loop: CASSLLTGAATNEKLFF. The CDR3 DNA sequence: TGTGCCAGCAGCTTATTGACCGGGGCGGCAACTAATGAAAAACTGTTTTTT. The V call is TRBV7-3, the J call TRBJ1-4, with D maybe TRBD1 (5 bases). CDR3 length: 17 amino acids. Germline V gene data show CDR1 as SGHTA and CDR2 as FQGTGA. The V end was cut by 2 bases, the J end by 0 bases, with 13 bases between.

The V call is TRBV5-5, the J call TRBJ1-5; no reliable D call. The germline V gene has CDR1 SGHKS and CDR2 YYEKEE (reference sequence). The CDR3 consists of 16 residues. V dropped 4 bases and J dropped 1 base, with 15 bases sitting between them. In DNA form, the CDR3 reads TGTGCCAGCAGCGTAGCTGAGTTCGGAAGCAATCAGCCCCAGCATTTT. Translation: CASSVAEFGSNQPQHF.

The chain links TRBV6-5 to TRBJ1-1, with D uncertain. Germline values: CDR1 MNHEY, CDR2 SVGAGI. V was pared by 0 bases and J by 7 bases, with 9 bases between. The length of the CDR3 is 13 residues. The DNA for the CDR3 is TGTGCCAGCAGTTACTCGATGGGCCTTGAAGCTTTCTTT. Translated, it gives CASSYSMGLEAFF.

V usage is TRBV7-2 and J usage is TRBJ2-7; 9 positions agree with TRBD2. Germline loops: CDR1 SGHTA, CDR2 FQGNSA. J was trimmed by 0 bases and V by 5 bases; bases with no gene match: 8. This CDR3 comprises 16 residues. The CDR3 DNA sequence: TGTGCCAGCAGCACCCGGACTAGCGCGAACTCCTACGAGCAGTACTTC. Translating gives CASSTRTSANSYEQYF.

CDR3 loop: CASVQQGVNTGELFF. CDR3 DNA sequence: TGTGCCAGCGTACAACAGGGGGTCAACACCGGGGAGCTGTTTTTT. The V gene is TRBV6-1, the J gene TRBJ2-2; 8 bases agree with TRBD1. V lost 8 bases, J lost 2 bases, and 7 bases stayed unmatched. Germline values: CDR1 MNHNS, CDR2 SASEGT. The CDR3 contains 15 residues.

The chain combines TRBV4-3 with TRBJ1-2; D gene ambiguous. The germline V gene encodes CDR1 LGHNA and CDR2 YSLEER. V was clipped by 0 bases and J by 0 bases, with 8 bases between them. The CDR3 is 15 amino acids. This CDR3 is CASSQDSQPNYGYTF. Written as DNA, the CDR3 is TGCGCCAGCAGCCAAGATTCGCAGCCTAACTATGGCTACACCTTC.